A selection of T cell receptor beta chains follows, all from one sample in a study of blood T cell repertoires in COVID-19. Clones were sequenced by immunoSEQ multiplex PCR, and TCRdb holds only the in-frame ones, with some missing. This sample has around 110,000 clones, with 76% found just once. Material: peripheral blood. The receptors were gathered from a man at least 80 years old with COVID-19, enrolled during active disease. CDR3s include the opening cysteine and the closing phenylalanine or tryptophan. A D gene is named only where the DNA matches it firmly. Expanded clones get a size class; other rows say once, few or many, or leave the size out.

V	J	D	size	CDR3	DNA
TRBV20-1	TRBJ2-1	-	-	CSASSTYNEQFF	TGCAGTGCTAGTAGCACTTACAATGAGCAGTTCTTC
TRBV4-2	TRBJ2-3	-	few	CASSQVVTRTDTQYF	TGTGCCAGCAGCCAAGTCGTGACCAGGACAGATACGCAGTATTTT
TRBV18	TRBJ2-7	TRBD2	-	CASSPGTSGNYEQYF	TGTGCCAGCTCACCAGGGACTAGCGGGAACTACGAGCAGTACTTC
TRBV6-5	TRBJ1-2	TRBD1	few	CASRGGGTGYGYTF	TGTGCCAGCAGAGGAGGGGGCACGGGCTATGGCTACACCTTC
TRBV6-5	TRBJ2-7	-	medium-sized	CASSPGTGRYEQYF	TGTGCCAGCAGCCCGGGAACTGGTCGCTACGAGCAGTACTTC
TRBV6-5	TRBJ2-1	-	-	CASSRDSYNEQFF	TGTGCCAGCAGCCGCGACTCCTACAATGAGCAGTTCTTC
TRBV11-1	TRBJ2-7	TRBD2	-	CASTPSGRYEQYF	TGTGCCAGCACCCCTAGCGGGAGATACGAGCAGTACTTC
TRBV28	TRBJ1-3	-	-	CASRPFTGIAGNTIYF	TGTGCCAGCAGGCCCTTTACAGGGATCGCAGGAAACACCATATATTTT
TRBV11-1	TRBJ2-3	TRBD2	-	CASSLGSAWEGTQYF	TGTGCCAGCAGCTTAGGGTCCGCATGGGAGGGTACGCAGTATTTT
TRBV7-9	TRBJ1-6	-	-	CASSLAAVGDSPLHF	TGTGCCAGCAGCTTAGCAGCCGTAGGGGATTCACCCCTCCACTTT
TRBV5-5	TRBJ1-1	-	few	CASSLGKTAVNRNTEAFF	TGTGCCAGCAGCTTGGGCAAAACGGCGGTTAACCGGAACACTGAAGCTTTCTTT
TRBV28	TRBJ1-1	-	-	CASSFFGGGNTEAFF	TGTGCCAGCAGTTTTTTTGGGGGGGGAAACACTGAAGCTTTCTTT
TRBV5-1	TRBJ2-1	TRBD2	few	CASGILAGYNEQFF	TGCGCCAGCGGTATACTAGCGGGGTACAATGAGCAGTTCTTC
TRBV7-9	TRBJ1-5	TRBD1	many	CASSLGQGFQAEPQHF	TGTGCCAGCAGCTTGGGACAGGGCTTCCAGGCCGAGCCCCAGCATTTT
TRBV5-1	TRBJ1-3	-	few	CASSADGDSGNTIYF	TGCGCCAGCAGCGCTGACGGGGACTCTGGAAACACCATATATTTT
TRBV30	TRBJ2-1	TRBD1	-	CACVPTGVYNEQFF	TGTGCCTGTGTCCCGACAGGGGTCTACAATGAGCAGTTCTTC
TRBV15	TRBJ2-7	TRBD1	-	CATSRERQGISYEQYF	TGTGCCACCAGCAGAGAACGACAGGGGATATCCTACGAGCAGTACTTC
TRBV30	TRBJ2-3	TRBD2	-	CAGLAGVDTQYF	TGTGCTGGACTAGCGGGAGTAGATACGCAGTATTTT
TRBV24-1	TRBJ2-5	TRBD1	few	CATSDSFRDRGNQETQYF	TGTGCCACCAGTGACTCATTCCGGGACAGGGGGAACCAAGAGACCCAGTACTTC
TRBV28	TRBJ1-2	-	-	CASREVRASYGYTF	TGTGCCAGCAGAGAGGTCAGGGCGAGCTATGGCTACACCTTC
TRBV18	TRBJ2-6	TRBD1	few	CASSPGQGSGANVLTF	TGTGCCAGCTCACCTGGACAGGGCTCTGGGGCCAACGTCCTGACTTTC
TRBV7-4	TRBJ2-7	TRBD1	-	CASSEPQQGAHHEQYF	TGTGCCAGCAGCGAACCCCAACAGGGGGCGCACCACGAGCAGTACTTC
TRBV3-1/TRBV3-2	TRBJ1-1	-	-	CASSQRQGIDIGAEAFF	TGTGCCAGCAGCCAGAGGCAGGGGATTGATATAGGCGCTGAAGCTTTCTTT
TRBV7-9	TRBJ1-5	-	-	CASSSDGVGGVRHF	TGTGCCAGCAGTTCCGACGGGGTTGGCGGCGTGAGGCATTTT
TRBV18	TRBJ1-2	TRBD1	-	CASSPRSGGVGYGYTF	TGTGCCAGCTCACCACGGTCAGGGGGCGTGGGATATGGCTACACCTTC
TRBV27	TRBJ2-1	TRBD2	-	CASRGLSSYNEQFF	TGTGCCAGCAGGGGACTAAGCTCCTACAATGAGCAGTTCTTC
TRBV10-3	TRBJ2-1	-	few	CAISAHKDSPSYNEQFF	TGTGCCATCAGTGCGCACAAGGACAGTCCCTCCTACAATGAGCAGTTCTTC
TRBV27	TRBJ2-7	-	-	CASSLSVGLYEQYF	TGTGCCAGCAGTTTATCGGTGGGCCTCTACGAGCAGTACTTC
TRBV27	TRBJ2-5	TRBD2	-	CASSGGSRGTQYF	TGTGCCAGCAGCGGGGGGTCCAGAGGGACCCAGTACTTC
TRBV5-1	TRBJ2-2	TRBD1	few	CASSSGTGYTGELFF	TGCGCCAGCAGCTCCGGGACAGGGTACACCGGGGAGCTGTTTTTT
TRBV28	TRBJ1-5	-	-	CASTIGGAGSNQPQHF	TGTGCCAGCACTATAGGGGGGGCTGGTAGCAATCAGCCCCAGCATTTT
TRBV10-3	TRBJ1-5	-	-	CAISEVKGEWQPQHF	TGTGCCATCAGTGAGGTAAAGGGGGAGTGGCAGCCCCAGCATTTT
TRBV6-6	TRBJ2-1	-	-	CASSFRMGGGYNEQFF	TGTGCCAGCAGTTTTCGCATGGGAGGGGGATACAATGAGCAGTTCTTC
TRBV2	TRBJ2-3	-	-	CASSDPELPDTQYF	TGTGCCAGCAGTGACCCAGAATTACCAGATACGCAGTATTTT
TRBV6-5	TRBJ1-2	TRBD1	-	CASSPGTAANYGYTF	TGTGCCAGCAGTCCCGGGACAGCAGCTAACTATGGCTACACCTTC
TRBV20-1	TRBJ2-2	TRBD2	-	CSASFRAPGAGVANTGELFF	TGCAGTGCTAGTTTTCGGGCCCCGGGAGCGGGGGTGGCGAACACCGGGGAGCTGTTTTTT
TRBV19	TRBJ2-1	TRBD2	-	CASSIDALRTSGSNEQFF	TGTGCCAGTAGTATAGATGCTCTTAGGACTAGCGGGAGCAATGAGCAGTTCTTC
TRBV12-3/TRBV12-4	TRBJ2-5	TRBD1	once	CASSLQGVQAQYF	TGTGCCAGCAGTTTGCAGGGGGTACAGGCCCAGTACTTC
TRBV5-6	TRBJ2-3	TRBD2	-	CASSWGLAGLSDTQYF	TGTGCCAGCAGCTGGGGACTAGCGGGACTCTCGGATACGCAGTATTTT
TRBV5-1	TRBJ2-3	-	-	CASSLIAADPTDTQYF	TGCGCCAGCAGCTTGATCGCAGCGGACCCCACAGATACGCAGTATTTT
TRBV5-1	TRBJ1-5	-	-	CASSLEGGQPQHF	TGCGCCAGCAGCTTGGAGGGAGGGCAGCCCCAGCATTTT
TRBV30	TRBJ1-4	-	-	CALRSTGEKLFF	TGTGCCTTACGATCCACGGGTGAAAAACTGTTTTTT
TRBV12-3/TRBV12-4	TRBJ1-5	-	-	CASTLLAGAPQHF	TGTGCCAGCACCCTTCTTGCAGGGGCTCCCCAGCATTTT
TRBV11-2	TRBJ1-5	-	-	CASSLGTANQPQHF	TGTGCCAGCAGCTTAGGGACAGCCAATCAGCCCCAGCATTTT
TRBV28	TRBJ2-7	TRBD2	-	CASSRTSGRLSYEQYF	TGTGCCAGCAGCCGGACTAGCGGGAGATTATCCTACGAGCAGTACTTC
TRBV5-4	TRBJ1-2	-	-	CASSLSGEIYGYTF	TGTGCCAGCAGCTTGTCAGGGGAAATCTATGGCTACACCTTC
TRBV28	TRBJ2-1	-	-	CASISGGGPYNEQFF	TGTGCCAGCATCTCTGGAGGGGGCCCCTACAATGAGCAGTTCTTC
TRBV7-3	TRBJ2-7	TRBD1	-	CASSSGTGYEQYF	TGTGCCAGCAGCTCCGGGACAGGCTACGAGCAGTACTTC
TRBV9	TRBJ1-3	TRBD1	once	CASSETGGYGNTIYF	TGTGCCAGCAGCGAGACAGGGGGCTATGGAAACACCATATATTTT
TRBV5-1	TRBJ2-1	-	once	CASSLAVTSNEQFF	TGCGCCAGCAGCTTGGCCGTGACTAGCAATGAGCAGTTCTTC
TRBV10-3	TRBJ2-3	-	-	CAISGRERADTQYF	TGTGCCATCAGTGGCAGGGAGCGGGCAGATACGCAGTATTTT
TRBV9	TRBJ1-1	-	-	CASSVVQGRAEAFF	TGTGCCAGCAGCGTAGTGCAGGGGAGGGCTGAAGCTTTCTTT